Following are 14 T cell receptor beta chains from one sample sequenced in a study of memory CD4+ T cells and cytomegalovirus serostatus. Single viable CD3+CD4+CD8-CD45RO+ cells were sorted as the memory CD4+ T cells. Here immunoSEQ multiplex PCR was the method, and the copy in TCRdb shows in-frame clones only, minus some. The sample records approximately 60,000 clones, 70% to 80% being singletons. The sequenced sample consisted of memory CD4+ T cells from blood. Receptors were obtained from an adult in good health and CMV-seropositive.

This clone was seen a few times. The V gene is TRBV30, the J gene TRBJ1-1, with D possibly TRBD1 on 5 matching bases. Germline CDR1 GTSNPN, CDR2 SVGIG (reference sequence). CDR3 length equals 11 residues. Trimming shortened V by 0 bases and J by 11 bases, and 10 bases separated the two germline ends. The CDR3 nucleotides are TGTGCCTGGAGTGTACCCGGGGGGGCTTTCTTT. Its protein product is CAWSVPGGAFF.

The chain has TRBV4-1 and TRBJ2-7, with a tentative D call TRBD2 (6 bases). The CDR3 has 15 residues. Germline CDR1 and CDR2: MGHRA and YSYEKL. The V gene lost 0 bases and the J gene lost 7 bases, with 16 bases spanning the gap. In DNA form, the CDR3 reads TGCGCCAGCAGCCAAGAAGGGCTAGCTGGGAGGGAGCAGTACTTC. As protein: CASSQEGLAGREQYF.

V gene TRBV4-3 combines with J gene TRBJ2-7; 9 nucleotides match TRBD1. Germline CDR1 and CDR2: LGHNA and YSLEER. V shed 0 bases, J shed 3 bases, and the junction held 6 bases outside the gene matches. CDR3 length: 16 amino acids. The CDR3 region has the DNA TGCGCCAGCAGCCAAGATAGTGGGACAGGGTTCTACGAGCAGTACTTC. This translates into CASSQDSGTGFYEQYF.

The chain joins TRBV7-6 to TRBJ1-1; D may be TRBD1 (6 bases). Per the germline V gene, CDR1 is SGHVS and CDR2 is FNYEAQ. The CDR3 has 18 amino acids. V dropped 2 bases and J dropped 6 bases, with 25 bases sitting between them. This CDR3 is CASSLFEAQGPASPEAFF. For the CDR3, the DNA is TGTGCCAGCAGCTTATTCGAGGCGCAGGGGCCGGCGTCCCCTGAAGCTTTCTTT.

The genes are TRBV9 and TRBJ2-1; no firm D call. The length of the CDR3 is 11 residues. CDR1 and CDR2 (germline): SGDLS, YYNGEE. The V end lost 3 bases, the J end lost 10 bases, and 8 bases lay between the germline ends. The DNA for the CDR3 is TGTGCCAGCAGCGGTCCCAAAGAGCAGTTCTTC. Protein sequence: CASSGPKEQFF.

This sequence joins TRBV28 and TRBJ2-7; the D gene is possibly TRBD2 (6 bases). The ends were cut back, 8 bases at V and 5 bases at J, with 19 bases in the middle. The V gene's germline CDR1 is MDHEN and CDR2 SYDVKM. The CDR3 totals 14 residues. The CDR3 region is CASSRHGGSNEQYF. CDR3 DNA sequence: TGTGCCAGCTCCCGGCATGGGGGGTCCAACGAGCAGTACTTC. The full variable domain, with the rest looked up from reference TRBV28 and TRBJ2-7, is DVKVTQSSRYLVKRTGEKVFLECVQDMDHENMFWYRQDPGLGLRLIYFSYDVKMKEKGDIPEGYSVSREKKERFSLILESASTNQTSMYLCASSRHGGSNEQYFGPGTRLTVT.

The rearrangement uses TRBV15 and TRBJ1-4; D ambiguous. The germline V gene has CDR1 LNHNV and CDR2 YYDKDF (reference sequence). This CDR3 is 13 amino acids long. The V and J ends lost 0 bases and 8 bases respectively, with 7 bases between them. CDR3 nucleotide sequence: TGTGCCACCAGCAGAGACATGGGCGAAAAACTGTTTTTT. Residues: CATSRDMGEKLFF.

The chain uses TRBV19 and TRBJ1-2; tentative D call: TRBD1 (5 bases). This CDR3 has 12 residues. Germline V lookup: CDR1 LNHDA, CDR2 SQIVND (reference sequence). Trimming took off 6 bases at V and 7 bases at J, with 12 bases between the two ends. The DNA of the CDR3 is TGTGCCAGTAGCCATTTTGGGGGTGGCTACACCTTC. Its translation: CASSHFGGGYTF.

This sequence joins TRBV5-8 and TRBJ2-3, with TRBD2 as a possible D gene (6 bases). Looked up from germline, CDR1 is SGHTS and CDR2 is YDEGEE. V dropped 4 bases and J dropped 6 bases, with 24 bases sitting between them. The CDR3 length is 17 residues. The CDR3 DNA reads TGTGCCAGCAGCCCTAGAGTCCGGCAGGGAGGAGGGGATACGCAGTATTTT. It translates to CASSPRVRQGGGDTQYF.

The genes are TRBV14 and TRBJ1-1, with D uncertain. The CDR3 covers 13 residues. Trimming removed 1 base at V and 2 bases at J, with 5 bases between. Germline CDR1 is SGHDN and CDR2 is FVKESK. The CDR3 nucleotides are TGTGCCAGCAGCCAAGTGTTAAACACTGAAGCTTTCTTT. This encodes CASSQVLNTEAFF.

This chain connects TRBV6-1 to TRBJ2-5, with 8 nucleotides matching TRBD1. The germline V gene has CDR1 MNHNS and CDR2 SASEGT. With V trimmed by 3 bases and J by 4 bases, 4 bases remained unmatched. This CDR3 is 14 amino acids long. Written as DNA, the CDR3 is TGTGCCAGCAGTGATTGGCAGGGGGCAGAGACCCAGTACTTC. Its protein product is CASSDWQGAETQYF.

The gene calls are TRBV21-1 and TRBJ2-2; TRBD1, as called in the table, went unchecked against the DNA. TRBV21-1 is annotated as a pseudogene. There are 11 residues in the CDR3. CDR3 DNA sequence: TGTGCCAGCGGGGGCAGCGGGGAGCTGTTTTTT. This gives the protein CASGGSGELFF.

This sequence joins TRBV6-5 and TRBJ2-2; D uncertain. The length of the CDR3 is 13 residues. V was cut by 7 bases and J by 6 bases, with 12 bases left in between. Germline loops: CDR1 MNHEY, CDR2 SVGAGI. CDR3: CASTTMGPGELFF. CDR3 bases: TGTGCCAGCACCACTATGGGCCCCGGGGAGCTGTTTTTT.

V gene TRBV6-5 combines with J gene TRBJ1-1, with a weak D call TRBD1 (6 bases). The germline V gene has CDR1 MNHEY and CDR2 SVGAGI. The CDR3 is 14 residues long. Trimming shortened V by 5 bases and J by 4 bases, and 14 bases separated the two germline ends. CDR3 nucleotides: TGTGCCAGCAGTGAATTCAGGGGTAGCACTGAAGCTTTCTTT. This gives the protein CASSEFRGSTEAFF.